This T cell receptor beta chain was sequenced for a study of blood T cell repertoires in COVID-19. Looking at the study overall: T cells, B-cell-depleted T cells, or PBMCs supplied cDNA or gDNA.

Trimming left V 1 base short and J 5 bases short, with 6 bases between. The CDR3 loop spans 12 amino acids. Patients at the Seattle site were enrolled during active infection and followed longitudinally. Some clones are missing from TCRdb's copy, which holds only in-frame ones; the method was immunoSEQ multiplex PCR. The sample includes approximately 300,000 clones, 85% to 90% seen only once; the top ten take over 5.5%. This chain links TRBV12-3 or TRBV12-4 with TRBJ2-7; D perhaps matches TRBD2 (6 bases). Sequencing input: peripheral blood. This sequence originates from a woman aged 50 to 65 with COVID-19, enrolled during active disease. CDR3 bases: TGTGCCAGCAGTTTAGGGGGGGACGAGCAGTACTTC. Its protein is CASSLGGDEQYF.